This entry concerns a single T cell receptor beta chain. The data were taken from a study of blood T cell repertoires in COVID-19. Enrolled during active infection, Seattle patients were then followed longitudinally. The CDR3 contains 16 residues. J lost 6 bases, V lost 0 bases, and 9 bases had no gene match. Looked up from germline, CDR1 is MNHEY and CDR2 is SVGAGI. Profiling relied on immunoSEQ multiplex PCR, and the TCRdb table lists in-frame clones only, not all of them. Among over 150,000 clones listed, approximately 81% were seen once. The gene calls are TRBV6-5 and TRBJ2-5, with 8 bases aligning to TRBD2. The material sequenced was peripheral blood. This receptor was obtained from an older woman with COVID-19, enrolled during active disease. The CDR3 DNA reads as TGTGCCAGCAGTTACTCTTCCGGGGGGGCCCCGAAGACCCAGTACTTC. This codes for CASSYSSGGAPKTQYF.